This record looks at one T cell receptor (beta chain) sequence and its context. Antigen unknown. The data were obtained in a study of blood T cells in healthy people across ages. Findings and caveats of the study: Shifts in expanded clonotypes may have been confounded by donor CMV status, which was unknown. A strong correlation was found between TCR beta diversity and the percentage of naive T cells.

Sample-barcoded 5' priming and a J-beta primer mix drove a second PCR of about 6 to 12 cycles. TCRdb re-called the 5' RACE reads through MiXCR, storing one row per CDR3 protein. The data show roughly 1.6 million distinct CDR3 sequences, about 35% seen once. The study isolated at least 6.5 million PBMCs from each sample. The sequencing sample was made of blood. The source of this sequence is a woman aged 25 to 39 in good health.

CDR3 sequence reads: CATSDLAAWTSYNEQFF. The CDR3 DNA follows: TGTGCCACCAGTGATTTGGCCGCGTGGACCTCCTACAATGAGCAGTTCTTC. The chain combines TRBV24-1 with TRBJ2-1; D uncertain. The CDR3 covers 17 residues. Germline CDR1 reads KGHDR; CDR2 reads SFDVKD. Trimming cost V 0 bases and J 0 bases, with 11 bases left between them.